This TCR beta chain was sequenced for a study of quantifying T cell responses using KT2 cells (dated 2017 in TCRdb). General notes on the study: RNA was DNase-treated and reverse transcribed with TCR alpha and beta constant-region primers, mostly using SuperScript III. The efficiency of the T4 ligation step under optimum conditions was estimated to be above 9%. To prevent over-amplification, PCR2 was performed as a SYBR Green qPCR and halted at a predetermined fluorescence threshold. On the study overall, not on this receptor specifically: Counts of KT2 alpha and beta sequences scaled linearly with input KT2 cell number over several orders of magnitude. Detection of KT2 sequences showed saturation at very high KT2 spike-in numbers. KT2 sequences were detected down to the lowest spike-in tested, which was about one KT2 cell per 100,000 PBMC. No side-by-side comparison of the pipeline with other TCR sequencing techniques was included in the study.

Libraries came from UMI-ligation and nested PCR. A single-stranded oligonucleotide bearing the Illumina SP2 sequence and a UMI was ligated to the 3' end of the cDNA with T4 RNA ligase 1. PCR1 ran approximately 4 cycles (98°C 15 s, 69°C 30 s, 72°C 40 s); the beta primer was an equimolar mix of RC1.1 and RC1.2 covering TRBC1 and TRBC2. Starting at PCR2, TCR alpha and beta chains were handled separately, and sample indices and Illumina adaptors were added. The UMI was composed of 12 random nucleotides, arranged as two hexamers separated by a spacer, and was positioned after an 8-base spacer. The libraries were sequenced on an Illumina MiSeq using v2 2x251 paired-end chemistry, usually with approximately 12 samples in each run. To increase diversity, 5-7% PhiX DNA was added to each sequencing library. From the authors' description of their analysis: Raw reads were converted to FASTQ with bcl2fastq and demultiplexed by dual indices using Demultiplexor. V and J genes were assigned by Decombinator through tag matching that permitted a single base-pair mismatch. UMIs were used by Collapsinator to correct both sequencing errors and frequency errors caused by PCR heterogeneity. CDR3Translator converted Decombinator identifiers to nucleotide sequence, translated to amino acids, and extracted CDR3 using C- and N-terminal motifs. A cluster of KT2 sequences that shared one unique molecular identifier was counted as a single distinct KT2 TCR. TCRdb's own reprocessing of the public reads used fastp at Q25 and MiXCR and kept productive beta chains. All rows with the same CDR3 protein become a single entry with the most common DNA and genes. TCRdb, not the authors, supplied the V and J calls. For this sample the table gives just under 50,000 distinct CDR3 sequences, of which more than 9% were detected only once. 10% of the sample is taken by the ten largest.

Germline trimming: 5 bases from V, 5 bases from J; junction bases outside gene matches: 7. The CDR3 runs 14 amino acids, cysteine and phenylalanine included. Only the CDR3 region is kept as DNA, spanning 42 bases read in frame from base 1. Reading the germline V gene gives CDR1 SQVTM and CDR2 ANQGSEA. Known numbers of KT2, a T cell clone whose TCR had been sequenced previously, were spiked into unfractionated PBMC to test the sensitivity and accuracy of the pipeline. KT2 cells were mixed with a fixed number of PBMC to create a range of KT2-to-PBMC ratios. This clonotype was recorded many times. Its antigen is not yet known. No much larger clonotype is one base removed from it; base qualities were not supplied.

This chain is built from TRBV29-1 and TRBJ1-5; 9 bases in the middle match TRBD1. This TCR derives from a human donor. Sequenced material: PBMCs spiked with cells of the T cell clone KT2. The base sequence is TGCAGCGTTAAATACAGGGGGCCGGATCAGCCCCAGCATTTT. Its amino acids are CSVKYRGPDQPQHF.